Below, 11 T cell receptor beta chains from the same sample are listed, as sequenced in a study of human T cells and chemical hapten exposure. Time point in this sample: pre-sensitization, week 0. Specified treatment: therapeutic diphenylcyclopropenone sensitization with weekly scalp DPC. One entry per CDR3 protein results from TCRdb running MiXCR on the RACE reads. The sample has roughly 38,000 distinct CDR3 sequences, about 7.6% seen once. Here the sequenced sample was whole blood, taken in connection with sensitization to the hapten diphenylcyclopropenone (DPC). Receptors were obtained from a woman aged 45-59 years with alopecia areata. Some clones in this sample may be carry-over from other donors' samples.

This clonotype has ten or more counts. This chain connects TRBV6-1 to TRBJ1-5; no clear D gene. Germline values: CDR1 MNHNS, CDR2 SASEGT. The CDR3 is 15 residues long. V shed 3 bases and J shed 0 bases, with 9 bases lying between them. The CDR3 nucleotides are TGTGCCAGCAGTGAGCTAGATCATAGCAATCAGCCCCAGCATTTT. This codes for CASSELDHSNQPQHF.

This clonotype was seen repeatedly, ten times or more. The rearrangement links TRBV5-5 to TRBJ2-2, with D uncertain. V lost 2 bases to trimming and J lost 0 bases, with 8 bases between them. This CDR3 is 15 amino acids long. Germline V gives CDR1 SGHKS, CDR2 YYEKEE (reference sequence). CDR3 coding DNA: TGTGCCAGCAGCTTAAGGGCTGCGAACACCGGGGAGCTGTTTTTT. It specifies CASSLRAANTGELFF.

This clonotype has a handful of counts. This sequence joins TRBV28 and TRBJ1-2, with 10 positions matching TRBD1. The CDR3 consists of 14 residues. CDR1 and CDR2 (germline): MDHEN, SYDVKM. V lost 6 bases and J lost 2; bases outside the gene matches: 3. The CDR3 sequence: CASRPGQGNYGYTF. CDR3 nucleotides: TGTGCCAGCAGACCGGGACAGGGGAACTATGGCTACACCTTC.

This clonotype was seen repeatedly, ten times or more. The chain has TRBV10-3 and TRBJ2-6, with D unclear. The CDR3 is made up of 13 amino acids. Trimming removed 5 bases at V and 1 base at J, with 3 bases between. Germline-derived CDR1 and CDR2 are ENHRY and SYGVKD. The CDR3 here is CAISSSGANVLTF. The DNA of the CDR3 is TGTGCCATCAGTTCATCTGGGGCCAACGTCCTGACTTTC.

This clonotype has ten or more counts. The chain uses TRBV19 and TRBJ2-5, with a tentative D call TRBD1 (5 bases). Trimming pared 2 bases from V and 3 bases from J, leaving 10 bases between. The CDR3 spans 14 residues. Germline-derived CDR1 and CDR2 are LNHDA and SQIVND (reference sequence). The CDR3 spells CASSISPGKETQYF. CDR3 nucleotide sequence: TGTGCCAGTAGTATAAGTCCAGGGAAAGAGACCCAGTACTTC.

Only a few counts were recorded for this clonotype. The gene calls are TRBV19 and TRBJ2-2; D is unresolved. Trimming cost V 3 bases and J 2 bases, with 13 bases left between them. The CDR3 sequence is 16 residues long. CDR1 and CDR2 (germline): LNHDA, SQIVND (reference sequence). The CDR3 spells CASSISQLINTGELFF. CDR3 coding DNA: TGTGCCAGTAGTATTTCCCAGCTTATTAACACCGGGGAGCTGTTTTTT.

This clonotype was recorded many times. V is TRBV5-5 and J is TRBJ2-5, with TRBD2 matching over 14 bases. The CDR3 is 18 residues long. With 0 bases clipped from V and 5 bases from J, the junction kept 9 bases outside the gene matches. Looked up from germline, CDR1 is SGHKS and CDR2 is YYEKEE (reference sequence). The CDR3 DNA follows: TGTGCCAGCAGCTTGGGACTAGCGGGAGGGCTGGGCCCGGAGACCCAGTACTTC. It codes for CASSLGLAGGLGPETQYF.

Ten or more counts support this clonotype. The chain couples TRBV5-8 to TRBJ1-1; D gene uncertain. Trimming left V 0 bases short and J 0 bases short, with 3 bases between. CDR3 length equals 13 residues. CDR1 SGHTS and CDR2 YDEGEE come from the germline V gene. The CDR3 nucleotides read TGTGCCAGCAGCTTGGGAGTGAACACTGAAGCTTTCTTT. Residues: CASSLGVNTEAFF.

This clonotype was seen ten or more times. The CDR3 region is CSARKDGSYEQYF. The CDR3 nucleotides read TGCAGTGCTAGGAAGGACGGATCCTACGAGCAGTACTTC. The J gene is TRBJ2-7, the V gene TRBV20-1; D is undetermined. V lost 3 bases, J lost 1 base, and 10 bases lay in between. The CDR3 is 13 residues long. Germline CDR1 DFQATT, CDR2 SNEGSKA (reference sequence).

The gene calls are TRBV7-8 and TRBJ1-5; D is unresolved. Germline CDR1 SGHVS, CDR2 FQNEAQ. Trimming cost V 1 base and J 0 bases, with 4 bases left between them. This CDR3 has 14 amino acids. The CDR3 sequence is CASSLDNSNQPQHF. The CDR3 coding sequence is TGTGCCAGCAGCTTAGACAATAGCAATCAGCCCCAGCATTTT.

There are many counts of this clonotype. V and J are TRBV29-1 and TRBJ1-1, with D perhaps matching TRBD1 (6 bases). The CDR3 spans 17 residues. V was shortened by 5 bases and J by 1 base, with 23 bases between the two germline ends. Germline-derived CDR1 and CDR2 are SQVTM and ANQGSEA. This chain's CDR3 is CSVQRVAGEGWNTEAFF. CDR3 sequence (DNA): TGCAGCGTTCAGAGGGTGGCAGGGGAGGGTTGGAACACTGAAGCTTTCTTT.